This T cell receptor (beta chain) derives from a study of identical twins. Study findings and constraints: There was more out-of-frame TCR alpha sharing in monozygotic twins than models estimated. Invariant cells of the MAIT and iNKT types might have partly distorted the zero-insertion analyses. Insertions ran lower in abundant cord blood beta clonotypes, though not in memory repertoires.

This CDR3 has 13 amino acids. V lost 5 bases to trimming and J lost 5 bases, with 11 bases between them. Per the germline V gene, CDR1 is LGHDT and CDR2 is YNNKEL (reference sequence). At least ten counts were recorded for this clonotype. The antigen is undetermined. Only healthy Caucasians were included as donors. TCRdb reprocessed the 5' RACE reads with MiXCR, giving one entry per CDR3 protein. The sample includes roughly 710,000 distinct CDR3 sequences, 6.1% of them seen just once. The specimen sequenced was naive T cells sorted from blood. The source of this sequence is a man between 18 and 29 years old in good health. The rearrangement links TRBV3-1 to TRBJ2-3; D gene ambiguous. The CDR3 DNA sequence: TGTGCCAGCAGCGAGAACCCGGGAGATACGCAGTATTTT. It translates to CASSENPGDTQYF.